The 9 T cell receptor beta chains below come from one sample, sequenced in a study of T cells in Graves' hyperthyroidism and ophthalmopathy. Researchers took RNA transcripts and amplified the TCR beta CDR3 regions from them. When the TCR CDR3 underwent first-round RT-PCR, the HTBI primer set was used. Each CDR3 protein is one row after TCRdb ran MiXCR on the multiplex PCR reads. Seen here are 300,000 to 400,000 distinct CDR3 sequences, 15% to 20% observed once, and the top ten hold about 53%. The material sequenced was blood. These receptors were collected from a woman aged 45 to 65 with Graves' hyperthyroidism.

The V and J genes are TRBV4-1 and TRBJ1-1; 7 bases agree with TRBD1. Germline CDR1 MGHRA, CDR2 YSYEKL. V was clipped by 2 bases and J by 7 bases; unmatched bases: 4. The CDR3 runs to 13 residues. In nucleotides, the CDR3 is TGCGCCAGCAGCCAACCTCAGGGGGGTGAAGCTTTCTTT. It yields the protein CASSQPQGGEAFF.

This rearrangement joins TRBV9 to TRBJ2-3, with 8 bases fitting TRBD2. The germline gives CDR1 SGDLS, CDR2 YYNGEE. This CDR3 region has 15 residues. V was pared by 6 bases and J by 7 bases, with 13 bases of the junction left unmatched. For the CDR3, the DNA is TGTGCCAGCAACTTACTAGCGGATGATCGCAATACGCAGTATTTT. It yields the protein CASNLLADDRNTQYF.

Ten or more counts support this clonotype. The chain combines TRBV6-1 with TRBJ1-1, with D unresolved. V shed 4 bases and J shed 5 bases, with 8 bases lying between them. The CDR3 has 12 amino acids. Germline assignment: CDR1 MNHNS and CDR2 SASEGT. The CDR3, as DNA: TGTGCCAGCAGTGCCCTCAGGACTGAAGCTTTCTTT. Translating gives CASSALRTEAFF.

The rearrangement uses TRBV7-2 and TRBJ1-2; D remains unclear. Trimming removed 5 bases from V and 1 base from J, with 14 bases in between. There are 15 residues in the CDR3. Germline V gene sequence: CDR1 SGHTA, CDR2 FQGNSA. CDR3 nucleotides: TGTGCCAGCAGCCGCCCCGCGGGCCATAACTATGGCTACACCTTC. Its protein product is CASSRPAGHNYGYTF.

V and J are TRBV27 and TRBJ1-2, with a possible D match to TRBD1 (6 bases). This CDR3 is 14 amino acids long. Deletions cut 5 bases from V and 7 bases from J, with 17 bases between. From germline, CDR1 is MNHEY and CDR2 SMNVEV (reference sequence). Here the CDR3 reads CASSPVGARSGYTF. The CDR3 nucleotides are TGTGCCAGCAGTCCCGTGGGGGCCCGGAGTGGCTACACCTTC.

V usage is TRBV20-1 and J usage is TRBJ1-1; possibly TRBD1 for D (5 bases). This CDR3 contains 16 residues. V lost 1 base and J 0 bases, leaving 15 bases between the germline ends. CDR1 DFQATT and CDR2 SNEGSKA come from the germline V gene (reference sequence). CDR3 region: CSARVFDSVVNTEAFF. The CDR3 DNA sequence: TGCAGTGCTAGAGTATTCGACAGCGTCGTGAACACTGAAGCTTTCTTT.

In this sample, this clonotype turned up many times. The rearrangement joins TRBV6-1 to TRBJ1-1; D not certain. CDR1 and CDR2 (germline): MNHNS, SASEGT. The CDR3 runs to 13 residues. Trimming cost V 2 bases and J 5 bases, with 9 bases left between them. CDR3 protein: CASSELGYTEAFF. The CDR3, as DNA: TGTGCCAGCAGTGAACTGGGGTATACTGAAGCTTTCTTT.

This clonotype was picked up many times. V is TRBV10-3 and J is TRBJ1-1, with D perhaps matching TRBD1 (6 bases). CDR1 ENHRY and CDR2 SYGVKD come from the germline V gene. The ends were cut back, 6 bases at V and 3 bases at J, with 14 bases in the middle. The CDR3 is 14 amino acids. The CDR3 spells CAISSSDRYTEAFF. The CDR3 bases are TGTGCCATCAGCTCATCAGACAGGTACACTGAAGCTTTCTTT.

There are a few counts of this clonotype. The chain is built from TRBV12-3 or TRBV12-4 and TRBJ1-3, with TRBD1 identical over 7 bases. V lost 5 bases, J lost 3 bases, and 7 bases stayed unmatched. CDR3 length equals 15 residues. CDR3 loop: CASSEGQPNGNTIYF. The CDR3 bases are TGTGCCAGCAGTGAGGGACAGCCAAATGGAAACACCATATATTTT.